This T cell receptor beta chain was identified in a study of long-term antiretroviral therapy in people with HIV (dated by TCRdb to the early 2020s). About the study as a whole: Collection of the earliest samples took place about a decade ahead of the 2015 WHO recommendation for immediate ART, at a time when ART was typically delayed until CD4 counts fell. This retrospective serial study examined whether starting ART and sustained HIV suppression were associated with changes in the composition and diversity of the TRB repertoire in peripheral blood. A total of 192 cryopreserved PBMC samples were contributed to the cohort by 30 adults with confirmed HIV infection, with samples collected serially over a mean of approximately six years (range 1-12). Of the 30 or so participants with HIV, eleven were female. No cross-contamination during QIAcube processing was seen in test extractions of a monoclonal T-cell line run alongside 33 polyclonal samples.

The immunoSEQ hsTCRB v3.0 assay was used at survey level resolution to sequence the TRB variable region. TRB sequencing targeted a depth of about 40,000-50,000 T-cell genomes per sample. TRB libraries were pooled and sequenced on an Illumina MiSeq using a v3 150-cycle kit. Per the original workflow: Repertoire analysis ran in R within a reproducible Nextflow workflow covering QC, data transformation and analysis. LymphoSeq2, an R package for exploring AIRR-Seq data, was used to implement the custom analyses. A few samples that produced fewer than 5000 total TRB sequences were removed, so some 190 HIV repertoires were analyzed. Among the roughly 190 retained HIV repertoires, 55 to 65 were collected before ART initiation and under 150 after ART initiation. Each repertoire was downsampled to 5000 TRB nucleotide sequences, and summary statistics were averaged across 100 downsampling iterations. Only TRB sequences with CDR3 regions of at least seven amino acids were retained for analysis. Diversity was measured with a Shannon entropy-derived clonality score and the Gini coefficient. Repertoire networks linked the top 5000 CDR3 amino acid sequences whenever two sequences differed by an edit distance of one. Antigen specificity groups and MHC restriction were predicted for TRB CDR3 amino acid sequences with GLIPH2. Known CMV, EBV, HIV or tissue antigen associations were flagged by matching CDR3 amino acid sequences against VDJdb and McPAS-TCR. Pre-ART, post-ART and control groups were compared with Wilcoxon signed-rank tests and Holm-Bonferroni correction. TCRdb took over this immuneACCESS table, retaining in-frame rearrangements with V and J assigned. Such tables are incomplete; in checked studies, under half of the missing clones stem from an unresolved V gene, and the remainder is unexplained. Clone size and the V and J calls come from that table; the DNA yielded D and trimming. For this sample the table gives under 25,000 clones, of which around 76% were detected only once. The leading ten clones occupy more than 4% of the sample.

Participants were included only if at least one PBMC sample before ART initiation and at least two post-ART samples were available. All participants with HIV were treated in the United States of America. Cryopreserved samples of about 0.95-11 million PBMC were thawed and washed before DNA extraction. At the time of the earliest PBMC sample, participants with HIV were aged between about 20 and 54 years. Per participant, PBMC samples came from 1-4 timepoints prior to ART initiation and 2-8 timepoints following ART initiation, for a median of 7 samples. For every participant, serial HIV viral load, CD4+ T-cell count, ART history and demographic data were obtained. A Qiagen kit on a QIAcube was used to extract genomic DNA from unsorted PBMC, with samples processed in batches of 12. The cysteine opens and the phenylalanine closes a CDR3 of 15 amino acids. Kept here is only the CDR3 DNA, which spans 45 bases and is read in frame from base 1. Deletion took 7 bases off V and 5 bases off J, with a span of 20 bases between the germline ends. The germline V gene encodes CDR1 MNHNS and CDR2 SASEGT.

Broad study findings and their caveats: At every time point, the repertoire was dominated by expanded TRB clones first identified before ART initiation, although this dominance fluctuated and, in many PLHIV, declined after ART. Starting ART was linked to a significant rise in TRB diversity, yet even after long-term ART the diversity remained significantly lower than in transplant donor controls. Because pre-ART samples had limited cell numbers, unsorted PBMC were profiled rather than sorted CD4+ and CD8+ T cells. Inferences about post-ART repertoire changes are limited because no data were available on ART adherence, viral resistance or therapy changes. Compared with controls, HIV repertoires had narrower CDR3 length ranges, and the network structure pointed to an antigen-experienced repertoire that shifted only slightly toward naive after ART. Owing to limited PBMC availability, only the TCR beta chain was sequenced, without alpha chain pairing. The samples were dated from about 2004 to 2018, and the ART regimens that were used may be less effective than current ART regimens.

On this clone itself: Its antigen remains unidentified. No much larger clone exists at a distance of one base, and base qualities are not known.

This sample comprised unsorted PBMCs, obtained 0.5 years after starting antiretroviral therapy. The sequence came from a woman aged 40 to 49 with HIV. Recombination joined TRBV6-1 with TRBJ1-1; TRBD1 might be the D gene, on 5 matching bases. The sequenced DNA is TGTGCCAGCACCCCAGGGCGGTTGCCTTGGACTGAAGCTTTCTTT. This sequence encodes CASTPGRLPWTEAFF.